These 5 T cell receptor beta chains were all obtained from the same sample, sequenced in a study of T cells in Graves' hyperthyroidism and ophthalmopathy. There were TCR beta CDR3 regions amplified from RNA transcripts. The TCR CDR3 first-round RT-PCR relied on the HTBI primer set. TCRdb redid the calling of the multiplex PCR reads with MiXCR, one entry per CDR3 protein. Among about 360,000 distinct CDR3 sequences listed, 25% were seen once. Specimen: blood. The origin of the receptors is a man aged 50 to 60 with Graves' hyperthyroidism.

V is TRBV12-3 or TRBV12-4 and J is TRBJ2-1, with D unresolved. CDR3 size: 15 residues. The germline V and J ends were trimmed by 6 bases and 0 bases, with 12 bases remaining between them. The CDR3 region is CASSPPSSSYNEQFF. The CDR3 DNA is TGTGCCAGCAGCCCACCTTCAAGCTCCTACAATGAGCAGTTCTTC.

This clonotype was detected a few times. This sequence joins TRBV29-1 and TRBJ2-1, with TRBD2 identical over 15 bases. The CDR3 covers 18 residues. J gave up 4 bases and V 0 bases, and 7 bases lay outside the gene matches. Germline CDR1 SQVTM, CDR2 ANQGSEA. The CDR3 spells CSVEEQSGLAGGYNEQFF. In nucleotides, the CDR3 is TGCAGCGTTGAAGAGCAATCCGGACTAGCGGGAGGGTACAATGAGCAGTTCTTC.

This clonotype was counted many times. The rearrangement uses TRBV20-1 and TRBJ2-3, with 7 bases identical to TRBD1. The CDR3 consists of 14 residues. Germline lookup yields CDR1 DFQATT and CDR2 SNEGSKA (reference sequence). V shed 2 bases and J 2 bases; nucleotides not matched to a gene: 4. The CDR3 region is CSARYRGPTDTQYF. CDR3 sequence (DNA): TGCAGTGCTAGATACAGGGGCCCCACAGATACGCAGTATTTT.

V gene TRBV20-1 combines with J gene TRBJ2-5, with 10 bases fitting TRBD2. This CDR3 contains 17 residues. V trimming: 5 bases; J trimming: 0 bases; junction bases outside the gene matches: 12. The V gene's germline CDR1 is DFQATT and CDR2 SNEGSKA (reference sequence). The CDR3 spells CSAAEETGLAHQETQYF. The CDR3 region has the DNA TGCAGTGCTGCTGAAGAAACGGGACTAGCGCACCAAGAGACCCAGTACTTC.

This clonotype was seen ten or more times. V is TRBV20-1 and J is TRBJ2-3, with D unclear. The CDR3 is 13 residues long. The germline gives CDR1 DFQATT, CDR2 SNEGSKA (reference sequence). The V end lost 5 bases, the J end lost 2 bases, and 11 bases lay between the germline ends. CDR3 region: CSAHEANTDTQYF. The CDR3 bases are TGCAGTGCTCACGAAGCCAACACAGATACGCAGTATTTT.